This TCR beta chain was obtained from a study of blood T cells in healthy people across ages. Findings and limits, study-wide: The percentage of naive T cells correlated strongly with TCR beta diversity.

Primers used in a second PCR of about 7 to 12 cycles were a sample-barcoded 5' primer and a J-beta primer mix. Each CDR3 protein is one row after TCRdb ran MiXCR on the 5' RACE reads. The sample has 2 million or so distinct CDR3 sequences; around 48% are singletons. Germline lookup yields CDR1 ENHRY and CDR2 SYGVKD. This CDR3 region has 15 residues. Trimming removed 1 base from V and 0 bases from J, with 7 bases in between. A remark on this clonotype: What it binds is not known.

This sequence originates from a woman aged 40 to 49 in good health. Sequencing used blood. This rearrangement joins TRBV10-3 to TRBJ2-1; D is undetermined. The CDR3 is CAISELASSYNEQFF. CDR3 bases: TGTGCCATCAGTGAGTTGGCTAGCTCCTACAATGAGCAGTTCTTC.